Following are 27 T cell receptor beta chains from one sample sequenced in a study of PD-L1 blockade in urothelial cancer. Time point specified: pretreatment peripheral blood. TCRdb's copy holds only in-frame clones and misses some; the assay was immunoSEQ multiplex PCR. This table has some 50,000 clones, 70% to 90% appearing once. The sample consisted of PBMCs, taken around atezolizumab (anti-PD-L1) treatment. Receptors were obtained from a woman in her sixties with urothelial cancer.

The chain links TRBV28 to TRBJ1-5; TRBD1 might be the D (6 bases). This CDR3 spans 17 amino acids. Germline V gene sequence: CDR1 MDHEN, CDR2 SYDVKM. V was trimmed by 5 bases and J by 5 bases, leaving 22 bases between them. The CDR3 protein is CASSTYPAGDEDQPQHF. The CDR3 DNA reads as TGTGCCAGCAGTACCTATCCAGCAGGGGATGAGGATCAGCCCCAGCATTTT.

The rearrangement uses TRBV29-1 and TRBJ2-7; D remains ambiguous. Germline assignment: CDR1 SQVTM and CDR2 ANQGSEA. This CDR3 comprises 14 residues. V lost 5 bases to trimming and J lost 2 bases, with 16 bases between them. The CDR3 sequence: CSVTSAEQTYEQYF. In DNA form, the CDR3 reads TGCAGCGTTACATCGGCAGAACAGACCTACGAGCAGTACTTC.

This chain links TRBV15 with TRBJ1-2; possible D gene TRBD1, 5 bases. Germline lookup yields CDR1 LNHNV and CDR2 YYDKDF (reference sequence). V was pared by 1 base and J by 0 bases, with 15 bases between. The CDR3 loop spans 17 amino acids. The CDR3 spells CATSRAEPTEANYGYTF. For the CDR3, the DNA is TGTGCCACCAGCAGAGCGGAGCCGACAGAAGCTAACTATGGCTACACCTTC.

The V call is TRBV5-1, the J call TRBJ1-5; a possible D gene is TRBD1 (6 bases). The ends were cut back, 4 bases at V and 5 bases at J, with 13 bases in the middle. This CDR3 is built from 14 residues. CDR1 is SGHRS, CDR2 YFSETQ, per germline. The CDR3 DNA reads TGCGCCAGCAGCAAGGACAGTTTATATCAGCCCCAGCATTTT. Its protein is CASSKDSLYQPQHF.

V gene TRBV6-6 combines with J gene TRBJ2-3, with D uncertain. The CDR3 runs to 10 residues. In germline, CDR1 is MNHNY, CDR2 SVGAGI (reference sequence). V was cut by 7 bases and J by 6 bases, with 5 bases left in between. CDR3 DNA sequence: TGTGCCAGCACAGGTGATACGCAGTATTTT. It is translated as CASTGDTQYF.

CDR3 amino acids: CASSQSRDRGRYEQYF. CDR3 DNA: TGCGCCAGCAGCCAGTCCCGGGACAGGGGAAGGTACGAGCAGTACTTC. The gene calls are TRBV4-3 and TRBJ2-7; 10 nucleotides align to TRBD1. Germline V CDR1 and CDR2: LGHNA, YSLEER. The CDR3 spans 16 residues. With V trimmed by 3 bases and J by 4 bases, 9 bases remained unmatched.

The J gene is TRBJ2-1, the V gene TRBV19, with TRBD2 matching 8 bases. V lost 11 bases and J lost 6; bases outside the gene matches: 9. Germline lookup yields CDR1 LNHDA and CDR2 SQIVND (reference sequence). This CDR3 has 13 amino acids. The CDR3 bases are TGTGCCTGCCTTAGCGGGGTGGGCAATGAGCAGTTCTTC. Encoded protein: CACLSGVGNEQFF.

This chain uses TRBV4-2 with TRBJ2-7, with D maybe TRBD1 (6 bases). This CDR3 comprises 16 residues. V gave up 3 bases and J gave up 5 bases, with 20 bases separating them. CDR1 and CDR2 (germline): LGHNA, YNFKEQ. The CDR3 DNA follows: TGTGCCAGCAGCCAGTCCCAGGGGAGAATATTTAACGAGCAGTACTTC. It codes for CASSQSQGRIFNEQYF.

The CDR3 nucleotides are TGCGCCAGCAGTCATTCCCCCGGGGGGGCGCGTGAGACCCAGTACTTC. Translating gives CASSHSPGGARETQYF. This sequence joins TRBV23-1 and TRBJ2-5, with TRBD2 matching 8 bases. TRBV23-1 is an ORF, and what it does is uncertain. The CDR3 has 16 residues. J gave up 5 bases and V 3 bases, and 11 bases lay outside the gene matches.

The chain has TRBV7-2 and TRBJ2-7; no reliable D call. Germline values: CDR1 SGHTA, CDR2 FQGNSA. The CDR3 has 12 amino acids. V lost 0 bases to trimming and J lost 9 bases, with 9 bases between them. CDR3 amino acids: CASSLAQTGQYF. The DNA for the CDR3 is TGTGCCAGCAGCTTAGCCCAGACTGGGCAGTACTTC.

The rearrangement uses TRBV5-1 and TRBJ2-1; possible D gene TRBD1, 5 bases. V lost 0 bases to trimming and J lost 3 bases, with 16 bases between them. This CDR3 contains 17 residues. Per the germline V gene, CDR1 is SGHRS and CDR2 is YFSETQ. This chain's CDR3 is CASSLDDSRTFYNEQFF. In DNA form, the CDR3 reads TGCGCCAGCAGCTTGGACGACTCCAGGACATTCTACAATGAGCAGTTCTTC. The full variable domain, rest sourced from reference TRBV5-1 and TRBJ2-1, is KAGVTQTPRYLIKTRGQQVTLSCSPISGHRSVSWYQQTPGQGLQFLFEYFSETQRNKGNFPGRFSGRQFSNSRSEMNVSTLELGDSALYLCASSLDDSRTFYNEQFFGPGTRLTVL.

This sequence joins TRBV2 and TRBJ2-3; 10 bases line up with TRBD1. This CDR3 is 15 amino acids long. Germline CDR1 is SNHLY and CDR2 is FYNNEI. J was trimmed by 3 bases and V by 6 bases; bases with no gene match: 6. CDR3 in amino acids: CASSPRDRGTDTQYF. The CDR3 DNA follows: TGTGCCAGCAGCCCCCGGGACAGGGGTACAGATACGCAGTATTTT.

J is TRBJ2-5 and V is TRBV25-1, with D possibly being TRBD2 (7 bases). Germline CDR1 and CDR2: MGHDK and SYGVNS. The length of the CDR3 is 13 residues. Trimming left V 7 bases short and J 7 bases short, with 16 bases between. CDR3 loop: CASKGEGLGTQYF. The CDR3 DNA reads TGTGCCAGCAAGGGGGAGGGCCTGGGGACCCAGTACTTC.

This clone was seen ten or more times. The rearrangement uses TRBV18 and TRBJ1-2; a weak D match, TRBD1 (6 bases). There are 14 residues in the CDR3. V lost 3 bases, J lost 4 bases, and 12 bases lay in between. Germline CDR1 is KGHSH and CDR2 is LQKENI. The CDR3 reads CASSPLTGGYGYTF. CDR3 in DNA: TGTGCCAGCTCACCTCTGACAGGAGGCTATGGCTACACCTTC.

This chain uses TRBV4-1 with TRBJ2-1; 8 nucleotides match TRBD2. Germline V gene data show CDR1 as MGHRA and CDR2 as YSYEKL. The V and J ends lost 4 bases and 13 bases, in that order; junction bases with no gene match: 12. The CDR3 has 14 residues. CDR3 in amino acids: CASSPEPLRGGQFF. CDR3 DNA sequence: TGCGCCAGCAGCCCCGAGCCCCTTCGGGGGGGCCAGTTCTTC.

This clone was found a few times. The chain has TRBV28 and TRBJ2-5; TRBD2 matches 11 bases. Germline CDR1 MDHEN, CDR2 SYDVKM. V lost 0 bases and J lost 4; bases outside the gene matches: 7. This CDR3 region has 17 residues. The CDR3 here is CASSLWTSGATSETQYF. The CDR3, as DNA: TGTGCCAGCAGTTTATGGACTAGCGGGGCCACATCAGAGACCCAGTACTTC.

This clone has more than one count but fewer than ten. CDR3 in amino acids: CASSLGSQGEQYF. The CDR3 DNA reads as TGTGCCAGCAGCTTAGGGTCACAGGGGGAGCAGTACTTC. The J gene is TRBJ2-7, the V gene TRBV7-6; 7 bases fit TRBD1. Germline lookup yields CDR1 SGHVS and CDR2 FNYEAQ. Trimming removed 1 base from V and 7 bases from J; junction bases left unmatched: 4. The CDR3 has 13 amino acids. The variable domain in full, with the rest retrieved from reference TRBV7-6 and TRBJ2-7, is GAGVSQSPRYKVTKRGQDVALRCDPISGHVSLYWYRQALGQGPEFLTYFNYEAQQDKSGLPNDRFSAERPEGSISTLTIQRTEQRDSAMYRCASSLGSQGEQYFGPGTRLTVT.

This chain connects TRBV9 to TRBJ1-1; 7 nucleotides match TRBD1. This CDR3 comprises 15 residues. Germline V CDR1 and CDR2: SGDLS, YYNGEE. Trimming took 0 bases from V and 3 from J; bases not matched to a gene: 5. The CDR3 sequence: CASSVGTGGHTEAFF. The CDR3, as DNA: TGTGCCAGCAGCGTAGGGACAGGAGGGCACACTGAAGCTTTCTTT.

V gene TRBV5-4 combines with J gene TRBJ1-1; 11 bases align to TRBD1. V was clipped by 3 bases and J by 1 base; unmatched bases: 5. Germline CDR1 reads SGHNT; CDR2 reads YYREEE (reference sequence). The CDR3 spans 16 residues. CDR3 sequence (DNA): TGTGCCAGCAGCTATGGACAGGGGGCTAGGAACACTGAAGCTTTCTTT. Its translation is CASSYGQGARNTEAFF.

This chain uses TRBV19 with TRBJ2-6; the match to TRBD1 covers 11 bases. Per the germline V gene, CDR1 is LNHDA and CDR2 is SQIVND (reference sequence). This CDR3 comprises 16 residues. The J segment lost 0 bases and the V segment lost 9 bases, leaving 4 bases of the junction unmatched. Written as DNA, the CDR3 is TGTGCCAGCGGACAGGGGGCCTCCTCTGGGGCCAACGTCCTGACTTTC. This encodes CASGQGASSGANVLTF.

Comment on this clone: The sample has other DNA sequences that encode this CDR3 too. This chain joins TRBV28 and TRBJ1-5, with TRBD1 identical over 11 bases. V lost 6 bases, J lost 4 bases, and 8 bases stayed unmatched. The CDR3 spans 16 residues. Per the germline V gene, CDR1 is MDHEN and CDR2 is SYDVKM. CDR3 in amino acids: CASSSSGTGGNQPQHF. The CDR3 region has the DNA TGTGCCAGCAGCTCCTCCGGGACAGGGGGAAATCAGCCCCAGCATTTT.

This rearrangement joins TRBV5-4 to TRBJ2-1; 11 nucleotides agree with TRBD1. The CDR3 length is 16 residues. Germline V gene lookup returns CDR1 SGHNT and CDR2 YYREEE (reference sequence). V lost 4 bases, J lost 6 bases, and 9 bases stayed unmatched. The CDR3 reads CASSPQGDRGSNEQFF. DNA for the CDR3: TGTGCCAGCAGCCCCCAGGGGGACAGGGGGAGCAATGAGCAGTTCTTC.

This clone was observed a few times. The chain has TRBV14 and TRBJ2-7; 9 bases map to TRBD1. Per germline, CDR1 SGHDN and CDR2 FVKESK. After removal of 3 bases from V and 4 bases from J, the junction contained 4 bases not matched to a gene. The CDR3 extends over 14 amino acids. Written as DNA, the CDR3 is TGTGCCAGCAGCCACGGGACAGGGTGGTACGAGCAGTACTTC. This gives the protein CASSHGTGWYEQYF.

A few counts support this clone. This chain connects TRBV5-4 to TRBJ2-5; 8 bases map to TRBD2. CDR1 is SGHNT, CDR2 YYREEE, per germline (reference sequence). V lost 4 bases and J lost 5; bases outside the gene matches: 10. The CDR3 sequence is 15 residues long. Here the CDR3 DNA reads TGTGCCAGCAGCCCGGCCGGGGGGGCCCTTGAGACCCAGTACTTC. This codes for CASSPAGGALETQYF.

The chain uses TRBV5-1 and TRBJ2-5, with D tentatively TRBD2 (5 bases). Germline values: CDR1 SGHRS, CDR2 YFSETQ. Trimming left V 7 bases short and J 1 base short, with 20 bases between. The CDR3 loop spans 16 amino acids. DNA for the CDR3: TGCGCCAGCCTCCGGAAATGGGGAGAGGGCCAAGAGACCCAGTACTTC. This translates into CASLRKWGEGQETQYF.

The V gene is TRBV2, the J gene TRBJ1-4; tentative D call: TRBD1 (5 bases). Trimming stripped 0 bases from V and 7 bases from J, with 9 bases between. This CDR3 is 14 amino acids long. Germline assignment: CDR1 SNHLY and CDR2 FYNNEI. In DNA, the CDR3 is TGTGCCAGCAGTGAAGCGCCAGGGCGTGAAAAACTGTTTTTT. Protein sequence: CASSEAPGREKLFF.

This clone has a single count. The rearrangement links TRBV15 to TRBJ2-2; D perhaps matches TRBD1 (5 bases). V lost 8 bases to trimming and J lost 5 bases, with 12 bases between them. The CDR3 is 13 residues long. In germline, CDR1 is LNHNV, CDR2 YYDKDF (reference sequence). The CDR3 bases are TGTGCCACCCATATGGACAAAACCGGGGAGCTGTTTTTT. This translates into CATHMDKTGELFF.